The entry below gives a single T cell receptor beta chain sequence along with its context. This sample is part of a study of human T cells and chemical hapten exposure. The wider study: How much TCR each sample yielded varied, mostly because pooled library volumes differed slightly.

V dropped 3 bases and J dropped 7 bases, with 7 bases sitting between them. There are 13 residues in the CDR3. As for time point: pre-sensitization, week 0. Specified treatment: therapeutic diphenylcyclopropenone sensitization with weekly scalp DPC. Each CDR3 protein gets one entry after TCRdb re-called the RACE reads with MiXCR. The sample consists of tens of thousands of distinct CDR3 sequences, 8% to 10% of them appearing once. The source material was whole blood, sampled in connection with sensitization to the hapten diphenylcyclopropenone (DPC). The gene calls are TRBV12-3 or TRBV12-4 and TRBJ1-6; no definite D call. This TCR came from a middle-aged woman with alopecia areata. Some clones in this sample may be carry-over from other donors' samples. As DNA, the CDR3 is TGTGCCAGCAGTTTGGCCAGCAATTCACCCCTCCACTTT. Amino acid sequence: CASSLASNSPLHF.